Each of the 26 T cell receptor beta chains below was sequenced from the same sample in a study of a mutant IDH1 vaccine in newly diagnosed glioma. Stated time point: week 23, last vaccination. Vaccination comprised doses that each held 300 ug of mutant IDH1 20-mer peptide, plus topical imiquimod. For these receptors, no antigen is known. The method was immunoSEQ multiplex PCR; TCRdb's version includes in-frame clones alone and lacks a portion of them. The data show 40,000 or so clones, with approximately 72% seen just once and 5% to 6% held by the top ten. This specimen consisted of PBMCs, obtained from a glioma patient whose treatment included an IDH1 peptide vaccine. The receptors originated from a man between 50 and 59 years old with glioma.

The V and J genes are TRBV7-8 and TRBJ1-2; no clear D. Germline V gene data show CDR1 as SGHVS and CDR2 as FQNEAQ. The ends were cut back, 5 bases at V and 4 bases at J, with 14 bases in the middle. This CDR3 is 14 amino acids long. CDR3 in amino acids: CASSLSPRLYGYTF. Here the CDR3 DNA reads TGTGCCAGCAGCCTCTCCCCCCGTCTCTATGGCTACACCTTC.

This clone came up a few times. The chain couples TRBV5-1 to TRBJ1-1; D might be TRBD1 (5 bases). This CDR3 region has 14 residues. Germline V gene lookup returns CDR1 SGHRS and CDR2 YFSETQ. The germline V and J ends were trimmed by 3 bases and 5 bases, with 14 bases remaining between them. For the CDR3, the DNA is TGCGCCAGCAGCTCCAGGGTTGGAGGGACTGAAGCTTTCTTT. The encoded protein is CASSSRVGGTEAFF.

This clone was detected a few times. This chain joins TRBV7-9 and TRBJ1-4; unclear D gene. Looked up from germline, CDR1 is SEHNR and CDR2 is FQNEAQ (reference sequence). With 2 bases removed from V and 8 bases from J, the gap between germline ends came to 12 bases. The CDR3 loop spans 14 amino acids. CDR3 nucleotide sequence: TGTGCCAGCAGCTTAACGGGGAGGCTCGAAAAACTGTTTTTT. It yields the protein CASSLTGRLEKLFF.

The chain joins TRBV5-4 to TRBJ2-2; D remains unclear. This CDR3 is built from 14 residues. The V end was cut by 4 bases, the J end by 2 bases, with 9 bases between. Germline V gene lookup returns CDR1 SGHNT and CDR2 YYREEE (reference sequence). The CDR3 sequence: CASSALKNTGELFF. The CDR3 bases are TGTGCCAGCAGCGCCCTCAAAAACACCGGGGAGCTGTTTTTT.

The chain couples TRBV30 to TRBJ1-2; D unclear. Germline V gene data show CDR1 as GTSNPN and CDR2 as SVGIG (reference sequence). V was pared by 0 bases and J by 5 bases, with 16 bases between. The CDR3 has 15 amino acids. The CDR3 sequence: CAWSVGLIRHYGYTF. In DNA, the CDR3 is TGTGCCTGGAGTGTTGGGCTAATTAGGCATTATGGCTACACCTTC.

V and J are TRBV27 and TRBJ2-3; 7 bases are shared with TRBD2. From germline, CDR1 is MNHEY and CDR2 SMNVEV (reference sequence). V shed 2 bases, J shed 3 bases, and the junction held 8 bases outside the gene matches. This CDR3 has 16 amino acids. The CDR3 loop reads CASSLRGGGVTDTQYF. The CDR3 nucleotides read TGTGCCAGCAGTTTAAGGGGCGGGGGAGTAACAGATACGCAGTATTTT.

This clone was counted once. The chain couples TRBV6-5 to TRBJ1-1; D is undetermined. CDR1 is MNHEY, CDR2 SVGAGI, per germline. The length of the CDR3 is 12 residues. Trimming shortened V by 7 bases and J by 1 base, and 7 bases separated the two germline ends. The CDR3 DNA reads as TGTGCCAGCACCGACTCGAACACTGAAGCTTTCTTT. Amino acids: CASTDSNTEAFF.

The chain has TRBV10-3 and TRBJ2-7; TRBD2 is a possible D gene (6 bases). CDR1 and CDR2 (germline): ENHRY, SYGVKD. Trimming took 0 bases from V and 4 from J, leaving 10 bases between them. The CDR3 covers 14 residues. As DNA, the CDR3 is TGTGCCATCAGTGAGTCGACGGGGGTTTACGAGCAGTACTTC. Its protein is CAISESTGVYEQYF.

The chain combines TRBV5-1 with TRBJ2-2, with D perhaps matching TRBD2 (7 bases). The germline gives CDR1 SGHRS, CDR2 YFSETQ. The CDR3 covers 16 residues. The V end was cut by 4 bases, the J end by 3 bases, with 16 bases between. The CDR3 coding sequence is TGCGCCAGCAGCCCTCATGGGGGGGGCTACACCGGGGAGCTGTTTTTT. Protein sequence: CASSPHGGGYTGELFF.

The rearrangement joins TRBV27 to TRBJ1-1; D not certain. CDR1 MNHEY and CDR2 SMNVEV come from the germline V gene (reference sequence). The CDR3 runs 15 residues. V gave up 5 bases and J gave up 11 bases, with 24 bases separating them. Here the CDR3 DNA reads TGTGCCAGCAGTCCCCGTTCAACGTCCGAGGGTAGGGCTTTCTTT. This encodes CASSPRSTSEGRAFF.

The chain has TRBV27 and TRBJ1-5; D not certain. The CDR3 is made up of 16 amino acids. The V gene's germline CDR1 is MNHEY and CDR2 SMNVEV (reference sequence). Trimming took off 5 bases at V and 2 bases at J, with 16 bases between the two ends. The CDR3: CASSPSGPEGNQPQHF. CDR3 nucleotides: TGTGCCAGCAGTCCGTCTGGCCCAGAGGGCAATCAGCCCCAGCATTTT.

The rearrangement joins TRBV19 to TRBJ2-1; 7 nucleotides line up with TRBD1. The CDR3 extends over 15 amino acids. V was clipped by 4 bases and J by 2 bases; unmatched bases: 5. Germline V lookup: CDR1 LNHDA, CDR2 SQIVND (reference sequence). This CDR3 is CASSKDRNPYNEQFF. CDR3 DNA: TGTGCCAGTAGTAAGGACAGGAACCCCTACAATGAGCAGTTCTTC.

V is TRBV5-1 and J is TRBJ1-1, with a tentative D call TRBD1 (5 bases). Per the germline V gene, CDR1 is SGHRS and CDR2 is YFSETQ. The CDR3 loop spans 15 amino acids. The V end lost 4 bases, the J end lost 4 bases, and 17 bases lay between the germline ends. The CDR3 reads CASSRLPGEATEAFF. The CDR3 region has the DNA TGCGCCAGCAGCCGCCTCCCGGGGGAGGCCACTGAAGCTTTCTTT.

The chain couples TRBV7-9 to TRBJ1-5, with a tentative D call TRBD1 (6 bases). Germline loops: CDR1 SEHNR, CDR2 FQNEAQ (reference sequence). The CDR3 has 13 amino acids. Trimming left V 5 bases short and J 6 bases short, with 11 bases between. CDR3 DNA sequence: TGTGCCAGCAGCGAACAGGGTGGTCAGCCCCAGCATTTT. Protein product: CASSEQGGQPQHF.

The chain employs TRBV6-5 and TRBJ1-5; D is unresolved. Germline values: CDR1 MNHEY, CDR2 SVGAGI. This CDR3 has 13 residues. Trimming shortened V by 4 bases and J by 0 bases, and 4 bases separated the two germline ends. CDR3 loop: CASSWGSNQPQHF. The CDR3 DNA reads TGTGCCAGCAGTTGGGGTAGCAATCAGCCCCAGCATTTT.

This chain uses TRBV30 with TRBJ2-6; no reliable D call. The CDR3 runs 12 residues. Trimming removed 0 bases at V and 12 bases at J, with 9 bases between. Per the germline V gene, CDR1 is GTSNPN and CDR2 is SVGIG (reference sequence). As DNA, the CDR3 is TGTGCCTGGAGTGTACCGGTGGGCGTCCTGACTTTC. It encodes CAWSVPVGVLTF.

The chain carries TRBV30 and TRBJ2-1; 10 bases line up with TRBD1. J gave up 7 bases and V 2 bases, and 5 bases lay outside the gene matches. The CDR3 has 14 residues. Germline CDR1 reads GTSNPN; CDR2 reads SVGIG (reference sequence). CDR3 protein: CAWSKGQGTNEQFF. The CDR3 DNA reads TGTGCCTGGAGTAAGGGACAGGGGACTAATGAGCAGTTCTTC. The full variable domain, its missing parts supplied by reference TRBV30 and TRBJ2-1, is SQTIHQWPATLVQPVGSPLSLECTVEGTSNPNLYWYRQAAGRGLQLLFYSVGIGQISSEVPQNLSASRPQDRQFILSSKKLLLSDSGFYLCAWSKGQGTNEQFFGPGTRLTVL.

The chain has TRBV4-3 and TRBJ2-2; no reliable D call. Germline V gives CDR1 LGHNA, CDR2 YSLEER. CDR3 length: 15 amino acids. V lost 0 bases, J lost 4 bases, and 9 bases lay in between. The CDR3 DNA reads as TGCGCCAGCAGCCAAGATGAAGGATTCACCGGGGAGCTGTTTTTT. This sequence encodes CASSQDEGFTGELFF.

The V gene is TRBV5-6, the J gene TRBJ2-3; D may correspond to TRBD1 or TRBD2 (5 bases each). The CDR3 is 15 residues long. Per germline, CDR1 SGHDT and CDR2 YYEEEE. V was trimmed by 4 bases and J by 0 bases, leaving 12 bases between them. The DNA for the CDR3 is TGTGCCAGCAGCCGGCCGGGACGGAGCACAGATACGCAGTATTTT. It encodes CASSRPGRSTDTQYF. Filled out from reference TRBV5-6 and TRBJ2-3, the complete variable domain reads DAGVTQSPTHLIKTRGQQVTLRCSPKSGHDTVSWYQQALGQGPQFIFQYYEEEERQRGNFPDRFSGHQFPNYSSELNVNALLLGDSALYLCASSRPGRSTDTQYFGPGTRLTVL.

The chain is built from TRBV5-4 and TRBJ1-1; D may be TRBD1 (6 bases). V dropped 1 base and J dropped 2 bases, with 9 bases sitting between them. CDR1 and CDR2 (germline): SGHNT, YYREEE (reference sequence). The CDR3 covers 14 residues. CDR3 loop: CASSLRTANTEAFF. DNA for the CDR3: TGTGCCAGCAGCTTGCGGACAGCTAACACTGAAGCTTTCTTT.

The chain is built from TRBV30 and TRBJ1-2; 8 bases map to TRBD1. The CDR3 covers 17 residues. Germline V gene sequence: CDR1 GTSNPN, CDR2 SVGIG (reference sequence). V shed 2 bases, J shed 0 bases, and the junction held 11 bases outside the gene matches. CDR3 sequence reads: CAWSPRSGTGSNYGYTF. The CDR3 DNA follows: TGTGCCTGGAGTCCGAGATCCGGGACAGGCTCTAACTATGGCTACACCTTC. Variable domain in full (rest from reference TRBV30 and TRBJ1-2): SQTIHQWPATLVQPVGSPLSLECTVEGTSNPNLYWYRQAAGRGLQLLFYSVGIGQISSEVPQNLSASRPQDRQFILSSKKLLLSDSGFYLCAWSPRSGTGSNYGYTFGSGTRLTVV.

The chain employs TRBV10-3 and TRBJ1-2; D unresolved. The CDR3 totals 14 residues. CDR1 ENHRY and CDR2 SYGVKD come from the germline V gene. Trimming took off 4 bases at V and 2 bases at J, with 11 bases between the two ends. The DNA for the CDR3 is TGTGCCATCAGTGGCGGCGAGGGCAACTATGGCTACACCTTC. It translates to CAISGGEGNYGYTF.

V usage is TRBV7-8 and J usage is TRBJ1-1; D is ambiguous. V lost 1 base, J lost 2 bases, and 5 bases lay in between. CDR3 length: 13 amino acids. In germline, CDR1 is SGHVS, CDR2 FQNEAQ. This CDR3 reads CASSLGANTEAFF. The CDR3 DNA follows: TGTGCCAGCAGCTTAGGGGCTAACACTGAAGCTTTCTTT.

The chain employs TRBV30 and TRBJ1-5; possibly TRBD1 for D (6 bases). V was pared by 3 bases and J by 3 bases, with 18 bases between. Germline CDR1 reads GTSNPN; CDR2 reads SVGIG (reference sequence). The CDR3 is 16 amino acids. This CDR3 is CAWSGGPRAFNQPQHF. CDR3 in DNA: TGTGCCTGGAGCGGGGGGCCGAGGGCGTTCAATCAGCCCCAGCATTTT.

The chain has TRBV12-5 and TRBJ1-2; a possible D gene is TRBD1 (5 bases). The CDR3 loop spans 13 amino acids. Germline values: CDR1 LGHNT, CDR2 FRNRAP. Deletions cut 6 bases from V and 8 bases from J, with 16 bases between. The CDR3 loop is CASGQSGTDGYTF. For the CDR3, the DNA is TGTGCTAGTGGCCAATCCGGGACTGACGGCTACACCTTC.

V usage is TRBV6-1 and J usage is TRBJ1-2; D remains ambiguous. The CDR3 is made up of 12 amino acids. Germline V gene sequence: CDR1 MNHNS, CDR2 SASEGT. Trimming removed 3 bases from V and 4 bases from J, with 6 bases in between. CDR3 nucleotide sequence: TGTGCCAGCAGTGAGGGTACCTATGGCTACACCTTC. Residues: CASSEGTYGYTF.